These 31 T cell receptor beta chains were all obtained from the same sample, sequenced in a study of early T cells in non-severe SARS-CoV-2 infection. TCRdb passed the 5' RACE reads through MiXCR, listing each CDR3 protein once. The sample yields roughly 69,000 distinct CDR3 sequences, approximately 8.8% seen once. The material was whole blood, obtained at baseline. Receptors originate from an adult who was a healthcare worker with PCR-confirmed SARS-CoV-2 infection or an uninfected control (not recorded which).

As concerns this clonotype: Germline and junction disagree at one end, which may indicate a read error. V and J are TRBV6-5 and TRBJ1-1; 10 bases line up with TRBD1. The germline V gene encodes CDR1 MNHEY and CDR2 SVGAGI. The CDR3 has 16 amino acids. The CDR3 spells CASSYSGTGANTEVFF. The CDR3 bases are TGTGCCAGCAGTTATTCCGGGACAGGGGCGAACACTGAAGTTTTCTTT.

The chain recombines TRBV6-5 with TRBJ2-6, with D perhaps given as TRBD1 or TRBD2 (5 bases each). Germline V lookup: CDR1 MNHEY, CDR2 SVGAGI. This CDR3 spans 15 amino acids. Trimming shortened V by 6 bases and J by 4 bases, and 13 bases separated the two germline ends. The CDR3 bases are TGTGCCAGCAGCCGGGGCCCGCACGGGGCCAACGTCCTGACTTTC. Amino acid sequence: CASSRGPHGANVLTF.

At least ten counts were recorded for this clonotype. The CDR3 region has the DNA TGCAGTGCCAGGATCGCCGGGGCAGGCACTGAAGCTTTCTTT. Translating gives CSARIAGAGTEAFF. The chain recombines TRBV20-1 with TRBJ1-1; a possible D gene is TRBD1 (5 bases). The CDR3 is 14 residues long. The V gene's germline CDR1 is DFQATT and CDR2 SNEGSKA (reference sequence). The V end was cut by 6 bases, the J end by 4 bases, with 18 bases between.

The V gene is TRBV18, the J gene TRBJ1-4, with unresolved D. CDR1 is KGHSH, CDR2 LQKENI, per germline. Trimming removed 0 bases from V and 7 bases from J, with 6 bases in between. The length of the CDR3 is 13 residues. CDR3 coding DNA: TGTGCCAGCTCACCACCAAGCTCTGAAAAACTGTTTTTT. It encodes CASSPPSSEKLFF.

This clonotype was seen more than once but under ten times. V gene TRBV6-5 combines with J gene TRBJ2-7; D is perhaps TRBD1 (6 bases). The V end lost 3 bases, the J end lost 2 bases, and 11 bases lay between the germline ends. The CDR3 is made up of 14 amino acids. Germline V gene data show CDR1 as MNHEY and CDR2 as SVGAGI. The CDR3 sequence: CASSYNRDPYEQYF. The CDR3 DNA is TGTGCCAGCAGTTATAACAGGGACCCCTACGAGCAGTACTTC.

This clonotype turned up a few times. The rearrangement uses TRBV6-2 or TRBV6-3 and TRBJ2-5, with D uncertain. V lost 6 bases and J lost 4, with 6 bases in between. CDR1 is MNHEY and CDR2 is SVGEGT in the germline V gene. The CDR3 runs to 11 residues. The CDR3 region is CASSQSETQYF. The CDR3, as DNA: TGTGCCAGCAGCCAATCAGAGACCCAGTACTTC.

This clonotype showed up many times. No DNA is shown, since the ends of the CDR3 on it are uncertain; the CDR3 is the one TCRdb lists. The chain recombines TRBV12-3 or TRBV12-4 with TRBJ1-2; TRBD1 was called by the table and not checked on the DNA. Counting both end residues, the CDR3 totals 14 amino acids. CDR3 in amino acids: CASSSGQGSHGYTF.

The chain links TRBV11-1 to TRBJ2-7; 7 bases map to TRBD2. Trimming removed 5 bases from V and 2 bases from J; junction bases left unmatched: 6. Germline lookup yields CDR1 SGHAT and CDR2 FQDESV (reference sequence). The CDR3 is 14 residues long. The DNA of the CDR3 is TGTGCCAGCAGCGGGGGGGACCACCCCTACGAGCAGTACTTC. Its translation: CASSGGDHPYEQYF.

This clonotype was detected many times. The V and J genes are TRBV27 and TRBJ2-7; D is perhaps TRBD1 (6 bases). V was clipped by 4 bases and J by 2 bases, with 12 bases between them. Germline V gene data show CDR1 as MNHEY and CDR2 as SMNVEV (reference sequence). The length of the CDR3 is 14 residues. The CDR3 DNA is TGTGCCAGCAGTTCGACAGGAGAAACCTACGAGCAGTACTTC. Translating it yields CASSSTGETYEQYF.

The V call is TRBV18, the J call TRBJ1-1; D might be TRBD1 (5 bases). The CDR3 covers 13 residues. V lost 6 bases and J 4 bases, leaving 12 bases between the germline ends. Germline CDR1 KGHSH, CDR2 LQKENI. This chain's CDR3 is CASSQGDSTEAFF. CDR3 DNA sequence: TGTGCCAGCTCTCAAGGGGATTCCACTGAAGCTTTCTTT.

As DNA, the CDR3 is TGTGCCAGCAGTTATTCCCCTAGCGGTATCTACGAGCAGTACTTC. Translation: CASSYSPSGIYEQYF. V usage is TRBV6-5 and J usage is TRBJ2-7, with 7 bases identical to TRBD2. The CDR3 totals 15 residues. Trimming removed 3 bases from V and 3 bases from J; junction bases left unmatched: 8. Germline V gene sequence: CDR1 MNHEY, CDR2 SVGAGI.

This clonotype was seen a handful of times. The chain uses TRBV9 and TRBJ1-1, with D unclear. The V end was cut by 0 bases, the J end by 0 bases, with 6 bases between. This CDR3 region has 14 residues. Looked up from germline, CDR1 is SGDLS and CDR2 is YYNGEE. CDR3 coding DNA: TGTGCCAGCAGCGTAGGGCAGATGAACACTGAAGCTTTCTTT. The encoded protein is CASSVGQMNTEAFF.

The chain recombines TRBV7-9 with TRBJ2-4; tentative D call: TRBD2 (5 bases). V was trimmed by 1 base and J by 7 bases, leaving 5 bases between them. The germline gives CDR1 SEHNR, CDR2 FQNEAQ (reference sequence). The CDR3 spans 12 residues. The CDR3 loop reads CASSLERNIQYF. The CDR3 DNA reads TGTGCCAGCAGCTTAGAGCGGAACATTCAGTACTTC.

The chain joins TRBV12-3 or TRBV12-4 to TRBJ2-3; D possibly corresponds to TRBD2 (6 bases). Trimming took off 3 bases at V and 4 bases at J, with 11 bases between the two ends. This CDR3 region has 14 residues. The CDR3 protein is CASSLEEGSDTQYF. In DNA, the CDR3 is TGTGCCAGCAGTTTGGAGGAGGGGTCAGATACGCAGTATTTT.

The sample holds many counts of this clonotype. This chain joins TRBV7-3 and TRBJ2-5, with D uncertain. The length of the CDR3 is 16 residues. The V end was cut by 6 bases, the J end by 1 base, with 18 bases between. From germline, CDR1 is SGHTA and CDR2 FQGTGA. CDR3: CASSPSQGRAQETQYF. The CDR3 DNA follows: TGTGCCAGCAGTCCCTCCCAAGGACGGGCCCAAGAGACCCAGTACTTC.

This clonotype has ten or more counts. The CDR3 bases are TGTGCCAGCAGCCAACGTAGCGGGAGCCACGAGCAGTACTTC. The encoded protein is CASSQRSGSHEQYF. The chain employs TRBV6-2 or TRBV6-3 and TRBJ2-7; 9 nucleotides line up with TRBD2. The length of the CDR3 is 14 residues. The J segment lost 5 bases and the V segment lost 6 bases, leaving 8 bases of the junction unmatched. The germline V gene has CDR1 MNHEY and CDR2 SVGEGT.

V usage is TRBV7-2 and J usage is TRBJ1-5; the D gene is possibly TRBD1 (6 bases). The ends were cut back, 4 bases at V and 2 bases at J, with 12 bases in the middle. Germline-derived CDR1 and CDR2 are SGHTA and FQGNSA. The length of the CDR3 is 15 residues. CDR3 in DNA: TGTGCCAGCAGCTCTAGGGGGGGAGGCAATCAGCCCCAGCATTTT. Its translation is CASSSRGGGNQPQHF.

The chain employs TRBV12-3 or TRBV12-4 and TRBJ1-2; D is possibly TRBD1 (5 bases). Trimming shortened V by 5 bases and J by 3 bases, and 16 bases separated the two germline ends. The CDR3 sequence is 15 residues long. CDR3 protein: CASSRQGARYYGYTF. The CDR3 coding sequence is TGTGCCAGCAGTCGCCAAGGGGCGAGATACTATGGCTACACCTTC.

The chain has TRBV11-1 and TRBJ2-7; 9 bases agree with TRBD1. Germline CDR1 SGHAT, CDR2 FQDESV (reference sequence). The CDR3 spans 13 residues. V shed 8 bases and J 2 bases; nucleotides not matched to a gene: 4. CDR3 nucleotides: TGTGCCAGCGCAACAGGGGGCCCCTACGAGCAGTACTTC. It is translated as CASATGGPYEQYF.

This clonotype turned up a few times. The chain combines TRBV20-1 with TRBJ2-7; D call uncertain. The CDR3 runs 11 residues. Between the trimmed V and J ends, which lost 6 bases and 2 bases, there was a span of 8 bases. CDR1 and CDR2 from the germline V gene are DFQATT and SNEGSKA (reference sequence). CDR3 nucleotide sequence: TGCAGTGCCAGGACCACCTACGAGCAGTACTTC. Its translation: CSARTTYEQYF.

This clonotype came up many times. V is TRBV12-3 or TRBV12-4 and J is TRBJ2-1; TRBD2 matches 8 bases. Germline trimming cut 5 bases from V and 6 bases from J; bases unmatched to any gene: 3. This CDR3 contains 13 residues. As DNA, the CDR3 is TGTGCCAGCAGTGAGACTAGCGCCAATGAGCAGTTCTTC. Translation: CASSETSANEQFF.

The chain has TRBV2 and TRBJ2-1; TRBD2 agrees at 13 bases. Germline V gene sequence: CDR1 SNHLY, CDR2 FYNNEI. The CDR3 runs 18 residues. V lost 3 bases and J lost 8; bases outside the gene matches: 13. CDR3 DNA: TGTGCCAGCAGTGATCAGCGGACTAGCGGGAGTACCGGGGATGAGCAGTTCTTC. This translates into CASSDQRTSGSTGDEQFF.

This clonotype came up many times. This chain links TRBV6-1 with TRBJ2-7; TRBD1 is a possible D gene (5 bases). V was shortened by 7 bases and J by 0 bases, with 7 bases between the two germline ends. The CDR3 loop spans 12 amino acids. The germline V gene encodes CDR1 MNHNS and CDR2 SASEGT. CDR3 DNA: TGTGCCAGCATAGGGGACTCCTACGAGCAGTACTTC. Its translation is CASIGDSYEQYF.

CDR3 loop: CASSLAGGPNYGYTF. CDR3 DNA sequence: TGTGCCAGCAGCTTAGCAGGGGGACCCAACTATGGCTACACCTTC. The chain is built from TRBV7-9 and TRBJ1-2; perhaps TRBD1 as D (6 bases). V lost 0 bases and J lost 2, with 10 bases in between. The CDR3 totals 15 residues. Germline V gene lookup returns CDR1 SEHNR and CDR2 FQNEAQ (reference sequence).

The genes are TRBV12-3 or TRBV12-4 and TRBJ2-5, with D possibly being TRBD2 (6 bases). This CDR3 region has 15 residues. V was pared by 6 bases and J by 5 bases, with 19 bases between. CDR3: CASRFRASREETQYF. The CDR3 DNA sequence: TGTGCCAGCAGATTCCGGGCCAGCCGGGAGGAGACCCAGTACTTC.

This clonotype was found many times. The chain is built from TRBV19 and TRBJ1-5; D call uncertain. Germline V CDR1 and CDR2: LNHDA, SQIVND (reference sequence). V lost 5 bases, J lost 0 bases, and 14 bases lay in between. There are 16 residues in the CDR3. DNA for the CDR3: TGTGCCAGTAGTCCCTACGTGCAGTATAGCAATCAGCCCCAGCATTTT. Translated: CASSPYVQYSNQPQHF.

This clonotype was observed a few times. One end of the junction is discordant with germline, which a read error may explain. CDR3 region: CASSYYPYEQLF. The CDR3 DNA follows: TGTGCCAGCAGTTACTATCCGTATGAGCAGCTCTTC. The chain is built from TRBV6-6 and TRBJ2-1; no reliable D call. Germline-derived CDR1 and CDR2 are MNHNY and SVGAGI (reference sequence). The CDR3 runs 12 residues.

This clonotype was counted a few times. The V gene is TRBV29-1, the J gene TRBJ2-5; D is undetermined. The CDR3 is made up of 11 amino acids. Between the trimmed V and J ends, which lost 7 bases and 2 bases, there was a span of 8 bases. Germline CDR1 is SQVTM and CDR2 is ANQGSEA. The DNA of the CDR3 is TGCAGCGGACGATTTCAAGAGACCCAGTACTTC. Translation: CSGRFQETQYF.

The chain combines TRBV6-6 with TRBJ1-2; D not certain. V was shortened by 7 bases and J by 8 bases, with 17 bases between the two germline ends. CDR3 length: 13 residues. CDR1 is MNHNY, CDR2 SVGAGI, per germline (reference sequence). The CDR3 DNA reads as TGTGCCAGCACCTACACCCTCTCGGAAGGCTACACCTTC. Its translation is CASTYTLSEGYTF.

This clonotype was found many times. The chain combines TRBV6-1 with TRBJ2-7; TRBD2 is a possible D gene (6 bases). Trimming removed 2 bases from V and 2 bases from J, with 10 bases in between. CDR1 and CDR2 from the germline V gene are MNHNS and SASEGT. There are 14 residues in the CDR3. CDR3 DNA sequence: TGTGCCAGCAGTGAATCGGGGGTTACCTACGAGCAGTACTTC. Translated, it gives CASSESGVTYEQYF.

This chain connects TRBV12-3 or TRBV12-4 to TRBJ2-1, with 7 bases that match TRBD1. The CDR3 is 13 residues long. Germline trimming cut 7 bases from V and 6 bases from J; bases unmatched to any gene: 6. CDR3: CASNIDRVNEQFF. CDR3 sequence (DNA): TGTGCCAGCAACATCGACAGGGTCAATGAGCAGTTCTTC.